This T cell receptor beta chain was found in a study of Graves' ophthalmopathy and Graves' hyperthyroidism (dated 2018 in TCRdb). Turning to the overall study: Peripheral blood samples were taken at the time of initial diagnosis, before any treatment was given. The study used signatures of the TCR beta repertoire to tell Graves' ophthalmopathy apart from Graves' hyperthyroidism and to predict which patients would progress to ophthalmopathy. In total, 135 blood samples were TCR-sequenced: 40 to 45 ophthalmopathy, approximately 75 hyperthyroidism and roughly 17 hyperthyroidism-to-ophthalmopathy patients. To explore V-J signatures that distinguish ophthalmopathy from hyperthyroidism, a discovery set of 95 to 100 patients was enrolled, made up of 43 with ophthalmopathy and roughly 57 with stable hyperthyroidism. An independent validation cohort comprised roughly 20 hyperthyroidism patients and some 16 patients who later progressed from hyperthyroidism to ophthalmopathy. In about 6 hyperthyroidism patients, T-cell repertoires of thyroid tissue and blood were compared. After sampling, hyperthyroidism patients received methimazole starting at 30 mg daily, and ophthalmopathy patients received high-dose intravenous methylprednisolone. The 100 discovery patients were randomly split 7:3 into training and test sets.

A remark on this clonotype: No antigen is known for it. No clone much larger than this one lies a single base away; base qualities are absent.

For repertoire sequencing, TCR beta CDR3 regions were amplified from RNA transcripts. A first-round RT-PCR used HTBI primers with the Qiagen OneStep RT-PCR kit, followed by a second-round multiplex PCR, size selection and purification. Libraries were sequenced on an Illumina HiSeq2000 using paired-end 100 bp reads. In the original analysis: SOAPnuke was used to process the reads, removing any read that contained adapters or uncalled bases, had a mean Phred below 15, or lacked an exact match to the constant primer or identifier. High-quality paired reads were merged with COPE v1.2.5. Unique nucleotide sequences were defined as clonotypes and aligned to IMGT TRB V, D and J references using MiTCR v1.1. Analysis was restricted to V-J combinations with a frequency above 0.0001, which covered 99% to 99.2% of repertoires. For each V-J combination, a TCR clonal expansion and chaos score was defined as F50 clonal expansion divided by the chaos observed in the TCRdist matrix. Features were reduced by Welch's t-statistics and random forest to 10 to 15 V-J combinations, which fed a naive Bayes classifier. The similarity between thyroid and blood repertoires was quantified using the Morisita-Horn index. The public reads were run again by TCRdb, first through fastp at Q25 and then through MiXCR, and only productive beta chains were kept. Every entry covers one CDR3 protein and lists the most common genes and DNA from its rows. TCRdb, rather than the study authors, made the V and J calls. This sample lists over 500,000 distinct CDR3 sequences; 22% were detected once. The ten largest account for more than 5.5% of the sample.

V is pruned by 1 base and J by 8 bases, leaving 9 bases of the junction without a gene match. Via the germline V gene (reference sequence), CDR1 is DFQATT and CDR2 SNEGSKA. Its CDR3 holds 15 amino acids, cysteine through phenylalanine. Of the read, only the CDR3 DNA is kept; its 45 bases are in frame from base 1. Hyperthyroidism was defined as stable when no progression to ophthalmopathy occurred within 18 months of follow-up. Hyperthyroidism patients were newly diagnosed, were aged 18 to 65 years, and had a disease duration under 2 months. Patients were excluded if they had other autoimmune diseases, uncontrolled infections, pregnancy or lactation. Diagnosis was based on clinical symptoms, serum thyroxine, TRAb, thyroid ultrasound and orbital computed tomography. Using Ficoll-Paque density gradient centrifugation, PBMCs were isolated from about 10 ml of fresh peripheral blood. Total RNA was extracted using Trizol reagent, and RNA quality was checked on an Agilent 2100 Bioanalyzer.

Here is what the overall study found, with its caveats: Most of the expanded thyroid clonotypes with a frequency above 0.001 were also detected in blood, and it was suggested that the thyroid immune response may be reflected by blood repertoires. Sample size was not predetermined statistically, and investigators were not blinded to group allocation. The 13-signature model separated ophthalmopathy from stable hyperthyroidism with about 86% sensitivity and 81% to 82% specificity in cross-validation, and 80%/75% in the test set. In validation, the model predicted ophthalmopathy progression with about 64% sensitivity and roughly 78% specificity; some twelve predicted patients were CT-confirmed with GO in a median of around 6 months.

This clonotype was sampled from a woman aged 18-29 years with stable Graves' hyperthyroidism. Some clones in this sample may be carry-over from other donors' samples. Donor details come from another sample of the same person, matched by shared clones. The sequencing input was peripheral blood. The rearrangement combines TRBV20-1 with TRBJ2-4, and 9 junction bases match TRBD2. In nucleotide form, the sequence is TGCAGTGCTAGAGTGGGGCTAGCGGGATATTACATTCAGTACTTC. This translates into CSARVGLAGYYIQYF.